This TCR beta chain was observed in a study of blood T cell repertoires in COVID-19 (dated by TCRdb to 2020 to 2021). Notes on the research overall: Samples from collaborators originated in the United States, Italy and Spain and spanned both the acute and convalescent phases of COVID-19. The material from the prospective study consisted of cDNA or gDNA derived from T cells, B-cell-depleted T cells, or PBMCs. The dataset comprised deeply sampled blood TCRbeta repertoires from subjects exposed to, actively infected with, or recovered from COVID-19. The repertoires were released in a freely available public database meant as a resource for research on the immune response to SARS-CoV-2. Samples were obtained from the ongoing ImmuneRACE study (first 160 participants) and from over 1,000 subjects provided by 6 global collaborators. A de-identified subject ID, COVID-19 status, age in years and sex were almost always included in the sample metadata. Where available, HLA class I and class II types were taken from metadata supplied by the sample provider and were not determined by assay-based typing. What the study reported, not specific to this receptor: Clinical and demographic metadata were provided uncurated, with the amount varying by source and participant.

At one collaborating source in Seattle, patients were enrolled during active infection and were followed longitudinally through the course of disease. Collaborating institutions collected whole blood in K2EDTA tubes following their own protocols. For TCRbeta analysis, collaborators shipped samples as frozen whole blood, isolated PBMCs, or DNA extracted from either of those sample types. TCRbeta CDR3 regions were amplified from genomic DNA by means of the immunoSEQ Assay, a bias-controlled multiplex PCR. Processing in the source paper ran as follows. The number of nucleated cells in each sample was estimated by amplification of reference gene primers within the assay. To quantify the absolute abundance of each unique TCRbeta CDR3 rearrangement, sequence reads were collapsed and filtered. For each sample, productive Simpson clonality was calculated as the square root of Simpson's diversity index over productive rearrangements. TCRdb took this table from immuneACCESS and kept in-frame rearrangements with V and J called. Such tables lack part of the clones; where checked against another copy, unresolved V genes explain under half of the gap, and the rest is unexplained. That table supplies the V and J calls and clone size; D and trimming were determined from the DNA. This sample gives 200,000 to 250,000 clones in total; over 80% of them show up just once. Approximately 2.6% of the sample is taken by the ten largest.

The CDR3 runs 14 amino acids, cysteine and phenylalanine included. This entry keeps only the CDR3 DNA: 42 bases, framed from base 1. The germline V gene yields LGHNA for CDR1 and YSLEER for CDR2. The V and J ends are trimmed by 4 bases and 4 bases, leaving 11 bases between them. On this clone: The target of this receptor is not known. The record has no base qualities; no much larger clone is one base away.

The rearranged chain carries TRBV4-3 and TRBJ2-1, with the D gene too uncertain to name. This sequence originates from a man aged 30-40 years with COVID-19, enrolled during active disease. The sample was peripheral blood. Read as DNA, the sequence is TGCGCCAGCAGCCCGACACATTCTTACAATGAGCAGTTCTTC. It specifies CASSPTHSYNEQFF.